This TCR beta chain was observed in a study of PD-1 blockade in classical Hodgkin lymphoma. Some clones are missing from TCRdb's copy, which holds only in-frame ones; the method was immunoSEQ multiplex PCR. The data hold 9,500 to 10,000 clones, with around 68% observed a single time. Study-wide results and limits: Undefined causes, possibly disease activity or prior therapy, underlie the repertoire differences. Patients newly diagnosed and complete responders had comparable baseline diversity. By C4D1 there was a significant rise in CD4+ TCR diversity but not in CD8+ TCR diversity.

Noted time point: cycle 4 day 1 (C4D1), after less than 7 weeks of nivolumab. Each patient experienced a relapse that followed autologous stem cell transplantation, and brentuximab vedotin exposure varied. Magnetic negative selection of thawed PBMCs yielded the CD8+ T cells. A remark on this clone: Its antigen is not identified.

This receptor was obtained from a human donor with classical Hodgkin lymphoma. The source was CD8+ T cells from blood, collected before the fourth cycle of nivolumab.

CDR3 in amino acids: CASSSRTSSYNEQFF. CDR3 DNA: TGTGCCAGCAGTTCCCGGACTAGCTCCTACAATGAGCAGTTCTTC. The chain combines TRBV6-5 with TRBJ2-1; 7 bases agree with TRBD2. Germline V gives CDR1 MNHEY, CDR2 SVGAGI. The CDR3 is made up of 15 amino acids. J was trimmed by 0 bases and V by 4 bases; bases with no gene match: 3.